A single sample gave rise to the 9 T cell receptor beta chains below, sequenced in a study of cytomegalovirus exposure and HLA in healthy donors. Vbeta (60) and Jbeta (13) primers were used in the PCR. Produced via immunoSEQ multiplex PCR; TCRdb's table is partial and in-frame only. The sample holds 140,000 to 150,000 clones, approximately 78% seen once. The sample consisted of PBMCs. The source is a woman aged 18-29 years in good health and CMV-seropositive.

This sequence joins TRBV6-4 and TRBJ2-3; 12 nucleotides line up with TRBD2. The CDR3 is 15 residues long. V lost 6 bases to trimming and J lost 6 bases; unmatched junction nucleotides: 7. The germline CDR1 and CDR2 sequences are MRHNA and SNTAGT. The CDR3 coding sequence is TGTGCCAGCAGCCCTAGCGGGGGGGCCTGGGATACGCAGTATTTT. This encodes CASSPSGGAWDTQYF.

This sequence joins TRBV6-1 and TRBJ2-3; 9 bases agree with TRBD2. V shed 0 bases and J 8 bases; nucleotides not matched to a gene: 9. The germline V gene has CDR1 MNHNS and CDR2 SASEGT. The CDR3 is made up of 16 amino acids. The CDR3 DNA reads TGTGCCAGCAGTGAAGCTGCGGGGGGGGCGCAGGGTACGCAGTATTTT. Translation: CASSEAAGGAQGTQYF.

CDR3 amino acids: CASSRRGGQAVDTQYF. CDR3 bases: TGTGCCAGTAGTAGGCGGGGGGGCCAGGCGGTAGATACGCAGTATTTT. The rearrangement joins TRBV19 to TRBJ2-3, with 9 bases fitting TRBD2. The ends lost 4 bases at V and 5 bases at J; junction bases unmatched: 10. CDR1 is LNHDA and CDR2 is SQIVND in the germline V gene (reference sequence). The CDR3 runs 16 residues.

V and J are TRBV15 and TRBJ2-3; TRBD2 aligns across 11 bases. CDR1 and CDR2 from the germline V gene are LNHNV and YYDKDF (reference sequence). The ends lost 5 bases at V and 3 bases at J; junction bases unmatched: 4. This CDR3 spans 15 amino acids. The CDR3 nucleotides are TGTGCCACCAGCGGTAGCGGGGGGGCTACAGATACGCAGTATTTT. It is translated as CATSGSGGATDTQYF.

The chain carries TRBV5-5 and TRBJ1-4, with 9 nucleotides matching TRBD1. CDR3 length equals 16 residues. V gave up 3 bases and J gave up 8 bases; unmatched junction bases: 11. CDR1 is SGHKS, CDR2 YYEKEE, per germline (reference sequence). CDR3 sequence reads: CASSSITGQGFEKLFF. The CDR3 nucleotides are TGTGCCAGCAGCTCTATCACGGGACAGGGTTTCGAAAAACTGTTTTTT.

The chain has TRBV6-6 and TRBJ2-7; TRBD1 matches at 10 bases. The CDR3 spans 15 residues. Per the germline V gene, CDR1 is MNHNY and CDR2 is SVGAGI (reference sequence). The V segment lost 6 bases and the J segment 3 bases; nucleotides outside the gene matches: 8. The CDR3 sequence: CASRADRGQSYEQYF. CDR3 bases: TGTGCCAGCAGGGCCGACAGGGGGCAAAGCTACGAGCAGTACTTC.

This sequence joins TRBV10-2 and TRBJ2-1; 7 bases line up with TRBD1. CDR1 is WSHSY, CDR2 SAAADI, per germline. There are 11 residues in the CDR3. V lost 10 bases to trimming and J lost 9 bases; unmatched junction nucleotides: 6. For the CDR3, the DNA is TGCGCCAACCGACAGGGCGGTGAGCAGTTCTTC. It codes for CANRQGGEQFF.

This clone showed up just a few times. This chain uses TRBV7-9 with TRBJ1-2, with TRBD1 identical over 7 bases. The V gene's germline CDR1 is SEHNR and CDR2 FQNEAQ (reference sequence). The CDR3 contains 14 residues. The junction had 5 bases not matched to a gene; V was cut back by 0 bases and J by 7 bases. CDR3 sequence reads: CASSLAQGWSGYTF. Here the CDR3 DNA reads TGTGCCAGCAGCTTAGCACAGGGGTGGAGTGGCTACACCTTC. Using reference TRBV7-9 and TRBJ1-2 for the parts outside the CDR3, the full variable domain is DTGVSQNPRHKITKRGQNVTFRCDPISEHNRLYWYRQTLGQGPEFLTYFQNEAQLEKSRLLSDRFSAERPKGSFSTLEIQRTEQGDSAMYLCASSLAQGWSGYTFGSGTRLTVV.

The CDR3 is CASSYSVVRGNTIYF. The CDR3 DNA sequence: TGTGCCAGCAGTTATAGTGTTGTGAGGGGAAACACCATATATTTT. V gene TRBV6-5 combines with J gene TRBJ1-3; the D is unclear. The germline V gene has CDR1 MNHEY and CDR2 SVGAGI. The CDR3 length is 15 residues. V was clipped by 3 bases and J by 4 bases, with 13 bases between them.